This T cell receptor (beta chain) was profiled in a study of T cell repertoires in cytomegalovirus infection. Note on this clonotype: Antigen specificity is unknown.

In TCRdb, the reads were re-called with MiXCR into one record per CDR3 protein. The sample has about 220,000 distinct CDR3 sequences; 30% to 45% are singletons. The V and J ends lost 4 bases and 2 bases respectively, with 7 bases between them. CDR3 length equals 13 residues. The chain joins TRBV12-3 or TRBV12-4 to TRBJ2-3; D not certain. Source: CD8+ T cells from cultured PBMCs, taken from culture after CMV antigen stimulation. This TCR came from a human donor in good health (CMV status not recorded). Some clones in this sample may be carry-over from other donors' samples. CDR3 DNA sequence: TGTGCCAGCAGTTCGACTTTCACAGATACGCAGTATTTT. Amino acids: CASSSTFTDTQYF.